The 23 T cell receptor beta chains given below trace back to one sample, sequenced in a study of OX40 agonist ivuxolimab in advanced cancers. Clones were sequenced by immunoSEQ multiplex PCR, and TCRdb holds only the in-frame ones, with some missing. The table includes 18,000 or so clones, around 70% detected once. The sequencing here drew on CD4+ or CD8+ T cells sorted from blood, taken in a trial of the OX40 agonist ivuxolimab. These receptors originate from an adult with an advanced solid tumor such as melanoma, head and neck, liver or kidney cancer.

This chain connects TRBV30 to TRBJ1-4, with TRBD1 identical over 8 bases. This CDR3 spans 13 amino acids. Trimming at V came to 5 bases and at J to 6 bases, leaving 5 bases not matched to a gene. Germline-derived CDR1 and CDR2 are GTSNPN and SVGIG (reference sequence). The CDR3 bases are TGTGCCTGGGCCCCAGGGGGCGATGAAAAACTGTTTTTT. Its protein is CAWAPGGDEKLFF.

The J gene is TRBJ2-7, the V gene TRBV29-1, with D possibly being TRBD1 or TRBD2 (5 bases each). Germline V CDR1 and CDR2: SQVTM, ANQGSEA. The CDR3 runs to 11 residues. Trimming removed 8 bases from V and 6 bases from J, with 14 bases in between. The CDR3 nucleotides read TGCAGCCCCCGGGGCTTTCGCGAGCAGTACTTC. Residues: CSPRGFREQYF.

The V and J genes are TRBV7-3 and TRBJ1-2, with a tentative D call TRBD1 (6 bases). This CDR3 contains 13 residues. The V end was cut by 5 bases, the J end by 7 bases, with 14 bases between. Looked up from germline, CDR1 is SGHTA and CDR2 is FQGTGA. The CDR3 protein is CASSRSGVLGYTF. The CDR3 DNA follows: TGTGCCAGCAGCCGCTCAGGGGTCCTTGGCTACACCTTC.

Here the CDR3 DNA reads TGCGCCAGCAGCCAAGATAGGTGGGGTGATTCACCCCTCCACTTT. This encodes CASSQDRWGDSPLHF. This chain connects TRBV4-3 to TRBJ1-6, with D uncertain. The CDR3 has 15 amino acids. CDR1 and CDR2 from the germline V gene are LGHNA and YSLEER. Between the trimmed V and J ends, which lost 0 bases and 8 bases, there was a span of 11 bases.

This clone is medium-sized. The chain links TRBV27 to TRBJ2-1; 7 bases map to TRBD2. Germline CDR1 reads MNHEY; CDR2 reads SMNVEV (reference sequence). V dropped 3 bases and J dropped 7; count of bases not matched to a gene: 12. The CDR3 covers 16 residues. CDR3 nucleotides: TGTGCCAGCAGTTTGCACTTCGCGGGAGTGTGGAATGAGCAGTTCTTC. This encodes CASSLHFAGVWNEQFF.

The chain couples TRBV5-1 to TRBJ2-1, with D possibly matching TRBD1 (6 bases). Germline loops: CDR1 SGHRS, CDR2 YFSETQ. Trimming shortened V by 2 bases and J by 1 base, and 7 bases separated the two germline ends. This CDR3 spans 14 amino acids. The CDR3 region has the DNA TGCGCCAGCAGCTTAGGGGGTTCCTACAATGAGCAGTTCTTC. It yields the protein CASSLGGSYNEQFF.

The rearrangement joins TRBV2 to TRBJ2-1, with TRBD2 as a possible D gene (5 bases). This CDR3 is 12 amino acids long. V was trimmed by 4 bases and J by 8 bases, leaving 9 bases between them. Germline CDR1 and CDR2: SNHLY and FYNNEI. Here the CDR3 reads CASSGIGDEQFF. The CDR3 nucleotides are TGTGCCAGCAGTGGAATCGGGGATGAGCAGTTCTTC.

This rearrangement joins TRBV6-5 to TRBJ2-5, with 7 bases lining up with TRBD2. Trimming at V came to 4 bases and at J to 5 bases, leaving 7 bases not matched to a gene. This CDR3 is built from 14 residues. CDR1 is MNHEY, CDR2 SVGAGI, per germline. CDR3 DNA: TGTGCCAGCAGTTTGGATGCGGGAGTGGAGACCCAGTACTTC. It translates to CASSLDAGVETQYF.

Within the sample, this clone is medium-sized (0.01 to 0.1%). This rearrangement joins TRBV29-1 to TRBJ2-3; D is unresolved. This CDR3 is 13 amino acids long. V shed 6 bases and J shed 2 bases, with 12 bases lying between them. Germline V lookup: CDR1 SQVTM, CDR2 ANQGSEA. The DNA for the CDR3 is TGCAGCGTAACTACCGCCTTCACAGATACGCAGTATTTT. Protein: CSVTTAFTDTQYF.

CDR3 nucleotide sequence: TGCGCCAGCAGCCTCCCGTCAGGGGCCCATGGCTACACCTTC. Residues: CASSLPSGAHGYTF. The genes are TRBV5-1 and TRBJ1-2, with a tentative D call TRBD1 (6 bases). This CDR3 has 14 residues. The V end was cut by 4 bases, the J end by 6 bases, with 16 bases between. Germline assignment: CDR1 SGHRS and CDR2 YFSETQ.

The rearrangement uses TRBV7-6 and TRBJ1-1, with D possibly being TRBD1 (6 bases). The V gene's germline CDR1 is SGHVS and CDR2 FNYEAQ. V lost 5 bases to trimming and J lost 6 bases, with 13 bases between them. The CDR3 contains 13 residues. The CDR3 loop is CASSAQGMAEAFF. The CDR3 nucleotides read TGTGCCAGCAGCGCACAGGGTATGGCTGAAGCTTTCTTT. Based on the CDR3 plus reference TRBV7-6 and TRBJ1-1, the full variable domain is GAGVSQSPRYKVTKRGQDVALRCDPISGHVSLYWYRQALGQGPEFLTYFNYEAQQDKSGLPNDRFSAERPEGSISTLTIQRTEQRDSAMYRCASSAQGMAEAFFGQGTRLTVV.

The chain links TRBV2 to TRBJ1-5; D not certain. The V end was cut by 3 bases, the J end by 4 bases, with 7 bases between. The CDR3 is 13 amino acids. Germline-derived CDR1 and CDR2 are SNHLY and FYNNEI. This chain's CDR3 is CASSEAVNQPQHF. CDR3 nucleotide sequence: TGTGCCAGCAGTGAGGCAGTTAATCAGCCCCAGCATTTT.

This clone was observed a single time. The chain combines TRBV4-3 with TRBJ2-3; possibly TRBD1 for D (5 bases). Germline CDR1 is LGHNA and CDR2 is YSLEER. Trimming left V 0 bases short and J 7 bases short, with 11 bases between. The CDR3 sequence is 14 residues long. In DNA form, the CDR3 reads TGCGCCAGCAGCCAAGATGGTAGGGGTCATACGCAGTATTTT. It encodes CASSQDGRGHTQYF.

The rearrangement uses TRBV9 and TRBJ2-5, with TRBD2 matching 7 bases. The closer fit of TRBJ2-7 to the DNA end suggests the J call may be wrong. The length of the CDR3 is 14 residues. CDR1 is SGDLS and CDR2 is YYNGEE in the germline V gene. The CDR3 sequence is CASSVEDSGYEQYF. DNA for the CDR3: TGTGCCAGCAGCGTAGAAGATAGCGGGTACGAGCAGTACTTC.

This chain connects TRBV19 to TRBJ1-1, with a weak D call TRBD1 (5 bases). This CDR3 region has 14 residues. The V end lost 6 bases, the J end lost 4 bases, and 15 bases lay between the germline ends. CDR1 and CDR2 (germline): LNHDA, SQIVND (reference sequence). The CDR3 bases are TGTGCCAGTAGGAATCAGGGCTATGGCACTGAAGCTTTCTTT. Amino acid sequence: CASRNQGYGTEAFF.

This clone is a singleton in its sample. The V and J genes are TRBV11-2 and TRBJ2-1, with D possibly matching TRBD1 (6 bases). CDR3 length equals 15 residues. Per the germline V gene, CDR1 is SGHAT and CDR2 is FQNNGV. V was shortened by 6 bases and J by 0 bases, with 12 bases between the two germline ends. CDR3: CASRPTGSSYNEQFF. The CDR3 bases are TGTGCCAGCAGACCCACAGGGAGCTCCTACAATGAGCAGTTCTTC.

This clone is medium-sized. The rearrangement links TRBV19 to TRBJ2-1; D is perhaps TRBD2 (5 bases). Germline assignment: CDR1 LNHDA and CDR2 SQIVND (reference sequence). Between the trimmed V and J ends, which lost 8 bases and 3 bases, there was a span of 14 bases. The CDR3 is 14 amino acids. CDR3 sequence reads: CASQGPDYYNEQFF. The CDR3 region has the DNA TGTGCCAGTCAAGGTCCTGACTACTACAATGAGCAGTTCTTC. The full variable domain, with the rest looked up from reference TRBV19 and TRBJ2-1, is DGGITQSPKYLFRKEGQNVTLSCEQNLNHDAMYWYRQDPGQGLRLIYYSQIVNDFQKGDIAEGYSVSREKKESFPLTVTSAQKNPTAFYLCASQGPDYYNEQFFGPGTRLTVL.

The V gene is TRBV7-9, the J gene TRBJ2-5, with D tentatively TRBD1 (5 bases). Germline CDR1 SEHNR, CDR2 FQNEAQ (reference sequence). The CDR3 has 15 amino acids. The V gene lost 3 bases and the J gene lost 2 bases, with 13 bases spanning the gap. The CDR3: CASSLIPREQETQYF. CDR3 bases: TGTGCCAGCAGCTTGATCCCCAGGGAACAAGAGACCCAGTACTTC.

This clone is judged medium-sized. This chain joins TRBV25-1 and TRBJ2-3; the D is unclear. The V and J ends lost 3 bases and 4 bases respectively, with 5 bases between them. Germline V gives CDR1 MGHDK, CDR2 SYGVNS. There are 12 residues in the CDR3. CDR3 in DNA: TGTGCCAGCAGTGAGGTCGCAGATACGCAGTATTTT. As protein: CASSEVADTQYF.

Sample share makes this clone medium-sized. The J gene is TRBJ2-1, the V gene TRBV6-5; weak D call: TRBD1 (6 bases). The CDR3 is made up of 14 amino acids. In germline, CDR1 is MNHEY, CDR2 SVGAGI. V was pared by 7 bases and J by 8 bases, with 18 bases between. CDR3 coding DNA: TGTGCCAGCACTAACGTACAGGGCCGGGATGAGCAGTTCTTC. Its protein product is CASTNVQGRDEQFF.

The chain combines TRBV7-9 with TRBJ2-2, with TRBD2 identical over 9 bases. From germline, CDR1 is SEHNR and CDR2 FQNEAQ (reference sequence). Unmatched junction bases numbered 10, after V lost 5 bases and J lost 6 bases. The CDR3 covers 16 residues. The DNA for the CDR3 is TGTGCCAGCAGCCTACTTAGCGGGAGTAGGTCCGGGGAGCTGTTTTTT. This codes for CASSLLSGSRSGELFF.

The CDR3 DNA reads TGTGCCAGCAGTTTCACCCCAGGGTACGAGCAGTTCTTC. As protein: CASSFTPGYEQFF. The chain employs TRBV6-5 and TRBJ2-1; D is perhaps TRBD1 (5 bases). This CDR3 is 13 amino acids long. Germline CDR1 and CDR2: MNHEY and SVGAGI. The ends were cut back, 4 bases at V and 10 bases at J, with 14 bases in the middle.

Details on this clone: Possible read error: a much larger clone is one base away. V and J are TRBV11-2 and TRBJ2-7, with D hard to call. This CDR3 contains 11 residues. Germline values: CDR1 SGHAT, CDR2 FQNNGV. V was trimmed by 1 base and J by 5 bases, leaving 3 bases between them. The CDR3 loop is CASSLGNEQYF. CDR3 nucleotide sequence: TGTGCCAGCAGCTTAGGGAACGAGCAGTACTTC.